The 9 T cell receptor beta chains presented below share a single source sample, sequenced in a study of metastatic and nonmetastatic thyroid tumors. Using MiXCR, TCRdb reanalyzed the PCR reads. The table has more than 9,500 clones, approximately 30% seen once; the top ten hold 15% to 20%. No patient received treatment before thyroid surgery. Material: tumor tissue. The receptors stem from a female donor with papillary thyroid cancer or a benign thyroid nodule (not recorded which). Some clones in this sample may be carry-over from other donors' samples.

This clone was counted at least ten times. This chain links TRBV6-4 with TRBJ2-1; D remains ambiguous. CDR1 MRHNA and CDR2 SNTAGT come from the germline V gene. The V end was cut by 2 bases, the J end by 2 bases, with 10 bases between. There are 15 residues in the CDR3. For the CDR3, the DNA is TGTGCCAGCAGTGACCGACGCTCGCCCTACAATGAGCAGTTCTTC. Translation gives CASSDRRSPYNEQFF.

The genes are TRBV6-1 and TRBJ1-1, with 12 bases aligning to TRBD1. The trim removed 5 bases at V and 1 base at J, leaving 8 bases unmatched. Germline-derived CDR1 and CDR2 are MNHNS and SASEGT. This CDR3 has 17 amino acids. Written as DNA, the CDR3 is TGTGCCAGCAGTCCCCGCCGGGACAGGGGGCCGAACACTGAAGCTTTCTTT. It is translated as CASSPRRDRGPNTEAFF.

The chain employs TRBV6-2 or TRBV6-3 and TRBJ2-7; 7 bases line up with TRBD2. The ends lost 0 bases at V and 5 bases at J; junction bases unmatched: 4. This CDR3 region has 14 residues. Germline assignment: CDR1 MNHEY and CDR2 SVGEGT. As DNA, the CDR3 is TGTGCCAGCAGTTACTCGCAGCGGGGCAACGAGCAGTACTTC. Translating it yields CASSYSQRGNEQYF.

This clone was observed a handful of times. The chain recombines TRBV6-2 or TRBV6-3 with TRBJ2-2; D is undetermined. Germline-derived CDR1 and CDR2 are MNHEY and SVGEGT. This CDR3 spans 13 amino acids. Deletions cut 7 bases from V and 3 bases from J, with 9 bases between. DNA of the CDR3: TGTGCCAGCAAGATATCGGACACCGGGGAGCTGTTTTTT. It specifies CASKISDTGELFF.

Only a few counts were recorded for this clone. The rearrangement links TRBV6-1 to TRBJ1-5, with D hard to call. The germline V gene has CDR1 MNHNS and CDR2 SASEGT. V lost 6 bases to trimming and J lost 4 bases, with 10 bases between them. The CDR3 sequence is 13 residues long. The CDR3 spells CASSPNANQPQHF. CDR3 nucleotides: TGTGCCAGCAGCCCGAACGCGAATCAGCCCCAGCATTTT.

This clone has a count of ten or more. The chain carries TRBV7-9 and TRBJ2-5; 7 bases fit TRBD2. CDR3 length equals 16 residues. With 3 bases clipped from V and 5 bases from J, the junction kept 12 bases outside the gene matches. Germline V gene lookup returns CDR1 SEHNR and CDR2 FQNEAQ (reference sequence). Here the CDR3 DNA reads TGTGCCAGCAGCTTCGCCCTTGCGGGAGCGCGGGAGACCCAGTACTTC. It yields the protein CASSFALAGARETQYF. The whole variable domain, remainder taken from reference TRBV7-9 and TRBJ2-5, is DTGVSQNPRHKITKRGQNVTFRCDPISEHNRLYWYRQTLGQGPEFLTYFQNEAQLEKSRLLSDRFSAERPKGSFSTLEIQRTEQGDSAMYLCASSFALAGARETQYFGPGTRLLVL.

This CDR3 is CASSVEGLSGNTIYF. The CDR3 nucleotides read TGTGCCAGCAGCGTAGAGGGTTTATCTGGAAACACCATATATTTT. The rearrangement joins TRBV9 to TRBJ1-3; D gene ambiguous. The V gene lost 0 bases and the J gene lost 1 base, with 8 bases spanning the gap. This CDR3 is built from 15 residues. The germline CDR1 and CDR2 sequences are SGDLS and YYNGEE.

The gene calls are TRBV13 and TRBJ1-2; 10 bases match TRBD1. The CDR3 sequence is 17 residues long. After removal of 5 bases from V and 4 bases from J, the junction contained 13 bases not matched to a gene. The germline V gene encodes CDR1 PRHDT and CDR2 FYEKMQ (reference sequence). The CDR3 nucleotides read TGTGCCAGCAGCCTATGGGACAGGGGTTTCAAAGTCTATGGCTACACCTTC. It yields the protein CASSLWDRGFKVYGYTF.

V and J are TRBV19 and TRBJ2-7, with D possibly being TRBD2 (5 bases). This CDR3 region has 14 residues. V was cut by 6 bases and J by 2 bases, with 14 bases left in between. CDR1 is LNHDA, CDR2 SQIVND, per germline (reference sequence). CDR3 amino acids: CASSTGSDPYEQYF. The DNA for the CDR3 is TGTGCCAGTAGCACGGGGTCAGACCCCTACGAGCAGTACTTC.